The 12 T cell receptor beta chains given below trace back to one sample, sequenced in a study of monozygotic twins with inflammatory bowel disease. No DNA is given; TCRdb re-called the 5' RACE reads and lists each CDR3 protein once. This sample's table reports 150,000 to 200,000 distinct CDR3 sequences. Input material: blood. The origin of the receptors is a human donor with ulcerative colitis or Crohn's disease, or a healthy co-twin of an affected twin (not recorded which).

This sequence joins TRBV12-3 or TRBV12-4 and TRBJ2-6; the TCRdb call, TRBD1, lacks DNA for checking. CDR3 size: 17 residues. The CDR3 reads CASGPGQVFSGANVLTF.

CDR3 amino acids: CSARDYSYEQYF. The rearrangement links TRBV20-1 to TRBJ2-7. Per germline, CDR1 DFQATT and CDR2 SNEGSKA (reference sequence). This CDR3 contains 12 residues.

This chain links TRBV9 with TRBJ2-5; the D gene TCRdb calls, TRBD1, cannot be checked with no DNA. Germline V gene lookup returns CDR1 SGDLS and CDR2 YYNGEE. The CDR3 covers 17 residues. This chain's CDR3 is CASSIGTGVPDQETQYF.

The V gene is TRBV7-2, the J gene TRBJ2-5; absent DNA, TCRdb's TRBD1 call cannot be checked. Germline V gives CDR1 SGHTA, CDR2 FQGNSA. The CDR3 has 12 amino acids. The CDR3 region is CASSRPQETQYF.

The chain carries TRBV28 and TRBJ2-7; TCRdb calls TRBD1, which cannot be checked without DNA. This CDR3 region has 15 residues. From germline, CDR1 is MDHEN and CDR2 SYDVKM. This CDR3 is CASSLTGEVSYEQYF.

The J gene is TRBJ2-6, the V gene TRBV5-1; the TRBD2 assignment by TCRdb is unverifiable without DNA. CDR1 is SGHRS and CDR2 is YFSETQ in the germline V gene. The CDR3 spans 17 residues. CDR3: CASSLFERGSGANVLTF. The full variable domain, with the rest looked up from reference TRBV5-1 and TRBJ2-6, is KAGVTQTPRYLIKTRGQQVTLSCSPISGHRSVSWYQQTPGQGLQFLFEYFSETQRNKGNFPGRFSGRQFSNSRSEMNVSTLELGDSALYLCASSLFERGSGANVLTFGAGSRLTVL.

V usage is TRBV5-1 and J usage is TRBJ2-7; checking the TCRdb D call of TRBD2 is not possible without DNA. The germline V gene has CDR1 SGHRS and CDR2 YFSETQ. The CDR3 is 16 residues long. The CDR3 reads CASSLDPSGRVYEQYF.

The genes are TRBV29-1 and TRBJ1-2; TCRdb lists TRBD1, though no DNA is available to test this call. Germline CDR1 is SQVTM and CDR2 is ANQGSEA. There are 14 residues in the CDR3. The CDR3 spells CSVDTRGESYGYTF.

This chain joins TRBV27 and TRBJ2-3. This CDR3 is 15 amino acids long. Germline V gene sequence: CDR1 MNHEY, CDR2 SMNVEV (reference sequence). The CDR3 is CASSLWPEDTDTQYF.

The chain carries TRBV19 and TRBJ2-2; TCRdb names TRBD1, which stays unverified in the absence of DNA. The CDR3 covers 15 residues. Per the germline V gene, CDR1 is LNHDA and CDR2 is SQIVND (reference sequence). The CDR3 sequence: CASSRDRVTTGELFF.

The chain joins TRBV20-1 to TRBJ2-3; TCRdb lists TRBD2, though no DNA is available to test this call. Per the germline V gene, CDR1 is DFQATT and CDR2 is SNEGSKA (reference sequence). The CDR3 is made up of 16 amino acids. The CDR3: CSAGPTSAIFTDTQYF.

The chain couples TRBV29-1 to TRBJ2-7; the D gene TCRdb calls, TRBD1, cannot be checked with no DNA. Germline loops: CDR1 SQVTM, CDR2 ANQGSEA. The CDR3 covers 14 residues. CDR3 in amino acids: CSVRATGWQAEQYF.